What follows are 17 T cell receptor beta chains derived from one specimen sequenced in a study of sequential checkpoint blockade in melanoma. Treatment given: randomized to nivolumab then ipilimumab (arm A) or the reverse (arm B). Repertoires were generated with immunoSEQ multiplex PCR, while TCRdb's copy carries only in-frame clones and drops some. The sample holds approximately 5,200 clones, 60% to 75% seen once. Sample: CD8+ T cells sorted from blood (inferred from file names), taken from a patient given nivolumab and ipilimumab in sequence. These receptors came from a human donor with melanoma.

The rearrangement links TRBV5-5 to TRBJ2-3, with D tentatively TRBD1 (7 bases). The CDR3 runs to 15 residues. Germline CDR1 SGHKS, CDR2 YYEKEE (reference sequence). V gave up 4 bases and J gave up 6 bases, with 18 bases separating them. The CDR3 is CASSGGTALHDTQYF. The DNA of the CDR3 is TGTGCCAGCAGCGGAGGGACAGCACTACATGATACGCAGTATTTT.

The rearrangement uses TRBV25-1 and TRBJ2-3; TRBD2 is a possible D gene (5 bases). Per the germline V gene, CDR1 is MGHDK and CDR2 is SYGVNS. V dropped 6 bases and J dropped 3 bases, with 22 bases sitting between them. The CDR3 spans 17 residues. CDR3 nucleotide sequence: TGTGCCAGCAGCGAGGGAAGGACGGCCGAGTTGACAGATACGCAGTATTTT. Its translation: CASSEGRTAELTDTQYF. The full variable domain, rest sourced from reference TRBV25-1 and TRBJ2-3, is EADIYQTPRYLVIGTGKKITLECSQTMGHDKMYWYQQDPGMELHLIHYSYGVNSTEKGDLSSESTVSRIRTEHFPLTLESARPSHTSQYLCASSEGRTAELTDTQYFGPGTRLTVL.

This chain links TRBV2 with TRBJ2-1; TRBD2 aligns across 9 bases. V lost 2 bases and J lost 8; bases outside the gene matches: 10. The CDR3 has 16 amino acids. Germline V lookup: CDR1 SNHLY, CDR2 FYNNEI. CDR3 DNA sequence: TGTGCCAGCAGTGAATATTCGGCTAGCGGGATAGATGAGCAGTTCTTC. Protein product: CASSEYSASGIDEQFF.

This chain uses TRBV15 with TRBJ1-1, with 10 bases aligning to TRBD1. The J segment lost 2 bases and the V segment lost 3 bases, leaving 6 bases of the junction unmatched. In germline, CDR1 is LNHNV, CDR2 YYDKDF (reference sequence). The CDR3 runs 16 residues. CDR3 loop: CATSRTGGLLNTEAFF. The CDR3 DNA follows: TGTGCCACCAGCAGGACAGGGGGCCTTTTAAACACTGAAGCTTTCTTT.

The chain is built from TRBV28 and TRBJ2-5; weak D call: TRBD2 (5 bases). V lost 4 bases and J 4 bases, leaving 16 bases between the germline ends. Per germline, CDR1 MDHEN and CDR2 SYDVKM. The CDR3 consists of 15 residues. The CDR3 protein is CASSSIALDRETQYF. The CDR3 bases are TGTGCCAGCAGTTCCATCGCACTAGATCGAGAGACCCAGTACTTC.

The V gene is TRBV19, the J gene TRBJ2-5, with 7 bases fitting TRBD2. The last part of the DNA fits TRBJ2-7 better; the J call may be wrong. Looked up from germline, CDR1 is LNHDA and CDR2 is SQIVND (reference sequence). This CDR3 has 15 amino acids. The DNA for the CDR3 is TGTGCCAGTAGTATAGCCGCCAGCGGGGCCTACGAGCAGTACTTC. Its translation is CASSIAASGAYEQYF.

The chain couples TRBV7-9 to TRBJ1-4; TRBD1 is a possible D gene (6 bases). The germline gives CDR1 SEHNR, CDR2 FQNEAQ (reference sequence). Trimming pared 4 bases from V and 10 bases from J, leaving 22 bases between. CDR3 length equals 16 residues. The CDR3 is CASSSDSIRGGRKLFF. CDR3 DNA sequence: TGTGCCAGCAGCTCGGACAGCATCCGCGGGGGGCGAAAACTGTTTTTT.

The chain employs TRBV27 and TRBJ2-7, with a tentative D call TRBD2 (5 bases). This CDR3 comprises 15 residues. CDR1 is MNHEY, CDR2 SMNVEV, per germline (reference sequence). With 6 bases removed from V and 4 bases from J, the gap between germline ends came to 19 bases. The CDR3 DNA reads as TGTGCCAGCAGCACCGGAAGAGGGTTCTCTTACGAGCAGTACTTC. Translated: CASSTGRGFSYEQYF.

V usage is TRBV7-9 and J usage is TRBJ2-7; D ambiguous. The germline CDR1 and CDR2 sequences are SEHNR and FQNEAQ (reference sequence). Deletions cut 0 bases from V and 4 bases from J, with 7 bases between. CDR3 size: 13 residues. The CDR3 coding sequence is TGTGCCAGCAGCTTAGCGGGCAGTTACGAGCAGTACTTC. Translation gives CASSLAGSYEQYF.

This rearrangement joins TRBV19 to TRBJ2-3; 7 bases line up with TRBD2. V shed 3 bases and J 6 bases; nucleotides not matched to a gene: 12. The CDR3 sequence is 16 residues long. Germline V gene sequence: CDR1 LNHDA, CDR2 SQIVND (reference sequence). The CDR3 DNA sequence: TGTGCCAGTAGTATTGGAATGCGGGAGAGCGTGGATACGCAGTATTTT. Its translation: CASSIGMRESVDTQYF.

V and J are TRBV21-1 and TRBJ1-1; no check of the table's D call, TRBD1, against the DNA was made. TRBV21-1 is listed as a pseudogene. The CDR3 length is 18 residues. This CDR3 reads CASSKAGQGAQRNTEAFF. The CDR3 nucleotides read TGTGCCAGCAGCAAAGCAGGCCAGGGGGCGCAAAGGAACACTGAAGCTTTCTTT.

The chain combines TRBV9 with TRBJ1-1; TRBD1 matches at 7 bases. The germline V gene encodes CDR1 SGDLS and CDR2 YYNGEE. V shed 4 bases, J shed 2 bases, and the junction held 8 bases outside the gene matches. CDR3 size: 15 residues. The CDR3 protein is CASSLTGSVNTEAFF. The CDR3 nucleotides read TGTGCCAGCAGCCTGACAGGGTCGGTCAACACTGAAGCTTTCTTT.

The chain recombines TRBV5-1 with TRBJ2-3; 14 bases match TRBD2. The CDR3 length is 19 residues. With V trimmed by 0 bases and J by 3 bases, 9 bases remained unmatched. CDR1 SGHRS and CDR2 YFSETQ come from the germline V gene. In DNA, the CDR3 is TGCGCCAGCAGCTTGGAGGAGTCCGGGACTAGCGGGAGTACAGATACGCAGTATTTT. Translated, it gives CASSLEESGTSGSTDTQYF.

This sequence joins TRBV29-1 and TRBJ2-5, with D possibly TRBD1 on 6 matching bases. Trimming shortened V by 6 bases and J by 3 bases, and 26 bases separated the two germline ends. CDR1 and CDR2 (germline): SQVTM, ANQGSEA. This CDR3 is 17 amino acids long. CDR3: CSVSGGAWDTVKETQYF. The CDR3 DNA reads TGCAGCGTATCGGGTGGGGCTTGGGACACAGTAAAAGAGACCCAGTACTTC.

This chain links TRBV27 with TRBJ1-2, with D possibly matching TRBD1 (5 bases). CDR3 length: 17 amino acids. Looked up from germline, CDR1 is MNHEY and CDR2 is SMNVEV (reference sequence). V was shortened by 6 bases and J by 1 base, with 21 bases between the two germline ends. As DNA, the CDR3 is TGTGCCAGCAGGGACCGGGACGGGGGTCTCAATAACTATGGCTACACCTTC. It is translated as CASRDRDGGLNNYGYTF.

V and J are TRBV2 and TRBJ2-3; no clear D. Trimming removed 5 bases at V and 0 bases at J, with 9 bases between. Germline-derived CDR1 and CDR2 are SNHLY and FYNNEI. The length of the CDR3 is 14 residues. Here the CDR3 DNA reads TGTGCCAGCAGTCTTACTACTAGCACAGATACGCAGTATTTT. As protein: CASSLTTSTDTQYF.

The J gene is TRBJ2-3, the V gene TRBV19, with D perhaps TRBD2 (6 bases). This CDR3 is built from 13 residues. Trimming pared 5 bases from V and 3 bases from J, leaving 9 bases between. CDR1 is LNHDA, CDR2 SQIVND, per germline (reference sequence). CDR3 coding DNA: TGTGCCAGTAGTCTCGGACTAACAGATACGCAGTATTTT. The encoded protein is CASSLGLTDTQYF.